The clone carrying this T cell receptor beta chain was found many times. The sample belongs to a study of human T cells and chemical hapten exposure. The time point: patch test 2, 6 weeks after DPC sensitization. Sample treatment: therapeutic diphenylcyclopropenone sensitization with weekly scalp DPC. The CDR3 contains 15 residues. Germline V lookup: CDR1 SEHNR, CDR2 FQNEAQ (reference sequence). V dropped 0 bases and J dropped 1 base, with 7 bases sitting between them. TCRdb recomputed calls from the RACE reads with MiXCR, one row per CDR3 protein. The repertoire consists of 35,000 to 50,000 distinct CDR3 sequences, with around 8.9% occurring once and the leading ten covering about 15%.

The chain links TRBV7-9 to TRBJ1-3; no clear D gene. Material: whole blood, obtained in connection with sensitization to the hapten diphenylcyclopropenone (DPC). This sequence originates from a woman in her forties with alopecia areata. Some clones in this sample may be carry-over from other donors' samples. The CDR3 loop reads CASSLATASGNTIYF. The CDR3 DNA reads as TGTGCCAGCAGCTTAGCCACAGCATCTGGAAACACCATATATTTT.